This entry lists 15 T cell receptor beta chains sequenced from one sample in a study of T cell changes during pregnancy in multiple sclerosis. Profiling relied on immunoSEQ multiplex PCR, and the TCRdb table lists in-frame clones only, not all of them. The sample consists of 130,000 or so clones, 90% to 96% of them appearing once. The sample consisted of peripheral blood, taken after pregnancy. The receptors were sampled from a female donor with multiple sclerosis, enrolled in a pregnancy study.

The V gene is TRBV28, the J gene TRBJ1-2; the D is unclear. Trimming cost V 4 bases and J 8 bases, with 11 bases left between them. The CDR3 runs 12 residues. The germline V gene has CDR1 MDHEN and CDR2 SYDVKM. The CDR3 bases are TGTGCCAGCAGTTCCGTCGGGTACGGCTACACCTTC. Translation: CASSSVGYGYTF.

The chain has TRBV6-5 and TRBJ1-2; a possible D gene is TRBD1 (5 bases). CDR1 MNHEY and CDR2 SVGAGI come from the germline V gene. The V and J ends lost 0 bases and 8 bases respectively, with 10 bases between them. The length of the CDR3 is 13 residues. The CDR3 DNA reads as TGTGCCAGCAGTTACTCGGGGGGGGAGGGCTACACCTTC. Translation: CASSYSGGEGYTF.

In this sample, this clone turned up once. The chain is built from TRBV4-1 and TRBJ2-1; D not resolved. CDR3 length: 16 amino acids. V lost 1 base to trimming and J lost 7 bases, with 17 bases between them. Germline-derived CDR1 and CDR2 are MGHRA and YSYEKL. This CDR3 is CASSQGLGLTSNEQFF. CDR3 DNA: TGCGCCAGCAGCCAAGGTCTGGGTCTGACTTCGAATGAGCAGTTCTTC.

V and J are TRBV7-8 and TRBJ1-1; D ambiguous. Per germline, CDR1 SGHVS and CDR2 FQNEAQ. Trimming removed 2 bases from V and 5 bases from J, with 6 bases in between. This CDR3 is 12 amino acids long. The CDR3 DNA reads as TGTGCCAGCAGCTTATGGGCGACTGAAGCTTTCTTT. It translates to CASSLWATEAFF.

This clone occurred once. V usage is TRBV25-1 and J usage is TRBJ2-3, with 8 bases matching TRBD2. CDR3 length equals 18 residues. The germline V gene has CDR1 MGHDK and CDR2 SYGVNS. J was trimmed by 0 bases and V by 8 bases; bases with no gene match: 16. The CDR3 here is CASVESAGGHPSTDTQYF. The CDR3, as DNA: TGTGCCAGCGTTGAGTCGGCGGGAGGACACCCAAGCACAGATACGCAGTATTTT.

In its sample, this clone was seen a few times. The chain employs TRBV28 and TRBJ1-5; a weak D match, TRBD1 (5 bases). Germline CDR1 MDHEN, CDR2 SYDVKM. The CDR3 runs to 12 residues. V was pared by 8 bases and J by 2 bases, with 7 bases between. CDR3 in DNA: TGTGCCAGCCAGGGCGGCAATCAGCCCCAGCATTTT. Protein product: CASQGGNQPQHF.

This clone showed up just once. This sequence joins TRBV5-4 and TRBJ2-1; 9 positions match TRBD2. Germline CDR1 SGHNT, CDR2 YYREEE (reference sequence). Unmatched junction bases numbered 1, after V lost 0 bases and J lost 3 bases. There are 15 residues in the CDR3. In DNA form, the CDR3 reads TGTGCCAGCAGCTTGGGCGGGAGGGTCTACAATGAGCAGTTCTTC. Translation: CASSLGGRVYNEQFF.

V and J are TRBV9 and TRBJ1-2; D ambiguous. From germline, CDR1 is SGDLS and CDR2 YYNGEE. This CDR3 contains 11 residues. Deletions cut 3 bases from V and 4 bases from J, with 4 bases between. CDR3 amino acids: CASSAPYGYTF. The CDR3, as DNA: TGTGCCAGCAGCGCTCCCTATGGCTACACCTTC.

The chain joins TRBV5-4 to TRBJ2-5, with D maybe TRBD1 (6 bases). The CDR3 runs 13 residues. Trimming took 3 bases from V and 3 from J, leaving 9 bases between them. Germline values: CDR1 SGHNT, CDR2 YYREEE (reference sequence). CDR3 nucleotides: TGTGCCAGCAGCTCTCGACAGGAAGAGACCCAGTACTTC. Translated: CASSSRQEETQYF.

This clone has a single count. The CDR3 nucleotides read TGTGCCAGCAGAGCTGACAGGGGCTCCAATCAGCCCCAGCATTTT. Residues: CASRADRGSNQPQHF. The V call is TRBV28, the J call TRBJ1-5, with 8 bases lining up with TRBD1. V lost 6 bases, J lost 3 bases, and 7 bases stayed unmatched. This CDR3 has 15 amino acids. The germline V gene encodes CDR1 MDHEN and CDR2 SYDVKM. Variable domain in full (rest from reference TRBV28 and TRBJ1-5): DVKVTQSSRYLVKRTGEKVFLECVQDMDHENMFWYRQDPGLGLRLIYFSYDVKMKEKGDIPEGYSVSREKKERFSLILESASTNQTSMYLCASRADRGSNQPQHFGDGTRLSIL.

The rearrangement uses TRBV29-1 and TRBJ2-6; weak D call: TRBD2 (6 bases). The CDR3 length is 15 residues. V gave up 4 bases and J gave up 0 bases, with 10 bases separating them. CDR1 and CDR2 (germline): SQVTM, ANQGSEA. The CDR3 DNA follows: TGCAGCGTTGCCTGGCGGGGCTCTGGGGCCAACGTCCTGACTTTC. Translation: CSVAWRGSGANVLTF.

CDR3 sequence reads: CASSLGGYSNQPQHF. DNA for the CDR3: TGTGCCAGCAGTTTGGGAGGGTATAGCAATCAGCCCCAGCATTTT. The J gene is TRBJ1-5, the V gene TRBV28, with D uncertain. V lost 3 bases and J 0 bases, leaving 9 bases between the germline ends. CDR1 and CDR2 from the germline V gene are MDHEN and SYDVKM. The CDR3 runs 15 residues. Complete variable domain (other parts from reference TRBV28 and TRBJ1-5): DVKVTQSSRYLVKRTGEKVFLECVQDMDHENMFWYRQDPGLGLRLIYFSYDVKMKEKGDIPEGYSVSREKKERFSLILESASTNQTSMYLCASSLGGYSNQPQHFGDGTRLSIL.

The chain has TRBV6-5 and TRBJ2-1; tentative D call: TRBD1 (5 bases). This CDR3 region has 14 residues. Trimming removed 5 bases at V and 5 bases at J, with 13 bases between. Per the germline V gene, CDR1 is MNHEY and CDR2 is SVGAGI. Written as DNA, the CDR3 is TGTGCCAGCAGTCCCTGGACACCTAACAATGAGCAGTTCTTC. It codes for CASSPWTPNNEQFF.

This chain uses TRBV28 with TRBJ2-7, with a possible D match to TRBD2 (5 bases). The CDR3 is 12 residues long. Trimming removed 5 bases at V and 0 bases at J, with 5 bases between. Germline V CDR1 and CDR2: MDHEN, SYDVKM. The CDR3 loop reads CASSGSSYEQYF. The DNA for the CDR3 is TGTGCCAGCAGTGGGAGCTCCTACGAGCAGTACTTC.

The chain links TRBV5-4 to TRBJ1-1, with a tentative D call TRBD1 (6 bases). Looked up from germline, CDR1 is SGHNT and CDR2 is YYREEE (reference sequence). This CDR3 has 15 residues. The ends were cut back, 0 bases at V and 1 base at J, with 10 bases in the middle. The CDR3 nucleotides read TGTGCCAGCAGCTTGGATTTACAGGGGAACACTGAAGCTTTCTTT. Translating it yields CASSLDLQGNTEAFF.